The 21 T cell receptor beta chains below were found in one sample sequenced in a study of CD8 T cells in ankylosing spondylitis. General study points: Typical of ankylosing spondylitis blood, it appeared, was a TCR beta motif of about eight highly homologous variants.

These receptors lack a known antigen. TCRdb processed the 5' RACE reads anew with MiXCR; each CDR3 protein has one entry. The sample yields 220,000 or so distinct CDR3 sequences, around 16% seen once. Material for sequencing was blood, either unsorted or a sorted T cell fraction (not recorded which). The receptors were gathered from a male donor with ankylosing spondylitis.

This chain joins TRBV5-6 and TRBJ2-2, with 10 positions matching TRBD2. Germline lookup yields CDR1 SGHDT and CDR2 YYEEEE. The J segment lost 4 bases and the V segment lost 2 bases, leaving 5 bases of the junction unmatched. This CDR3 spans 16 amino acids. CDR3 sequence reads: CASSFLSGRRTGELFF. The CDR3 DNA is TGTGCCAGCAGCTTCCTTAGCGGGAGGCGCACCGGGGAGCTGTTTTTT.

The chain uses TRBV4-2 and TRBJ1-1; 9 bases map to TRBD1. Germline CDR1 is LGHNA and CDR2 is YNFKEQ. V was pared by 0 bases and J by 3 bases, with 8 bases of the junction left unmatched. CDR3 length: 17 amino acids. CDR3 sequence reads: CASSQDRRDREDTEAFF. The CDR3 region has the DNA TGTGCCAGCAGCCAAGATCGGCGGGACAGGGAGGACACTGAAGCTTTCTTT.

This clonotype turned up a few times. V usage is TRBV12-3 or TRBV12-4 and J usage is TRBJ2-1; perhaps TRBD1 as D (6 bases). Between the trimmed V and J ends, which lost 7 bases and 1 base, there was a span of 14 bases. CDR3 length: 15 amino acids. In DNA, the CDR3 is TGTGCCAGCAACCCGGGACAAGGATCCTACAATGAGCAGTTCTTC. Protein: CASNPGQGSYNEQFF.

This clonotype has at least ten counts. The CDR3 DNA is TGTGCCAGCAGTTTTGGCCACTACAATGAGCAGTTCTTC. This sequence encodes CASSFGHYNEQFF. This chain uses TRBV12-3 or TRBV12-4 with TRBJ2-1; D unresolved. There are 13 residues in the CDR3. V lost 3 bases and J lost 3, with 6 bases in between.

CDR3 sequence reads: CSARENTEAFF. The CDR3 bases are TGCAGCGCAAGAGAGAACACTGAAGCTTTCTTT. The rearrangement links TRBV29-1 to TRBJ1-1; D ambiguous. Germline V gene lookup returns CDR1 SQVTM and CDR2 ANQGSEA. The ends were cut back, 7 bases at V and 1 base at J, with 7 bases in the middle. The CDR3 has 11 amino acids.

This clonotype has at least ten counts. This rearrangement joins TRBV10-3 to TRBJ2-7, with D unclear. The length of the CDR3 is 13 residues. The germline gives CDR1 ENHRY, CDR2 SYGVKD. With 1 base removed from V and 2 bases from J, the gap between germline ends came to 6 bases. The CDR3 nucleotides are TGTGCCATCAGTGAGTGGGCAACCTACGAGCAGTACTTC. This encodes CAISEWATYEQYF.

This clonotype occurred many times. The V and J genes are TRBV29-1 and TRBJ2-1; 9 positions match TRBD2. CDR3 size: 15 residues. From germline, CDR1 is SQVTM and CDR2 ANQGSEA. After removal of 1 base from V and 7 bases from J, the junction contained 8 bases not matched to a gene. The CDR3 DNA follows: TGCAGCGTTGAAGGAGGACTAGCGAGCCCGAATGAGCAGTTCTTC. Translating it yields CSVEGGLASPNEQFF.

This clonotype was seen a handful of times. This sequence joins TRBV6-5 and TRBJ2-7; D is undetermined. V dropped 2 bases and J dropped 0 bases, with 5 bases sitting between them. Per the germline V gene, CDR1 is MNHEY and CDR2 is SVGAGI. The CDR3 is 13 amino acids. The CDR3 nucleotides are TGTGCCAGCAGTTACGCGAGCTCCTACGAGCAGTACTTC. The encoded protein is CASSYASSYEQYF.

The chain combines TRBV4-3 with TRBJ2-7; 8 bases map to TRBD2. The V gene end was trimmed by 5 bases and the J gene end by 5 bases; junction bases not matched to a gene: 11. The CDR3 extends over 15 amino acids. Germline V gene lookup returns CDR1 LGHNA and CDR2 YSLEER. CDR3: CASSSDGREGNEQYF. CDR3 in DNA: TGCGCCAGCAGCTCAGACGGGAGGGAGGGGAACGAGCAGTACTTC.

The chain joins TRBV4-3 to TRBJ1-2; no definite D call. The CDR3 covers 15 residues. V lost 0 bases and J lost 3, with 11 bases in between. The germline CDR1 and CDR2 sequences are LGHNA and YSLEER. CDR3 sequence reads: CASSQDVEADYGYTF. CDR3 sequence (DNA): TGCGCCAGCAGCCAAGATGTCGAGGCGGACTATGGCTACACCTTC.

J is TRBJ1-1 and V is TRBV11-3; tentatively, D is TRBD1 (5 bases). The CDR3 consists of 15 residues. Germline CDR1 is SGHNT and CDR2 is YENEEA. V was cut by 5 bases and J by 2 bases, with 15 bases left in between. CDR3 coding DNA: TGTGCCAGCAGCCTCCTACGGGACTCTAACACTGAAGCTTTCTTT. This codes for CASSLLRDSNTEAFF.

This clonotype was seen a few times. J is TRBJ2-7 and V is TRBV20-1; 7 bases fit TRBD1. The J segment lost 2 bases and the V segment lost 6 bases, leaving 7 bases of the junction unmatched. The CDR3 is made up of 13 amino acids. Germline values: CDR1 DFQATT, CDR2 SNEGSKA (reference sequence). In nucleotides, the CDR3 is TGCAGTGCGTCGACAGGGAAAACCTACGAGCAGTACTTC. Encoded protein: CSASTGKTYEQYF.

J is TRBJ2-7 and V is TRBV7-9; D may be TRBD1 (5 bases). V lost 5 bases and J 2 bases, leaving 16 bases between the germline ends. Germline CDR1 and CDR2: SEHNR and FQNEAQ (reference sequence). The CDR3 covers 15 residues. CDR3 protein: CASSPAQGTTYEQYF. CDR3 DNA sequence: TGTGCCAGCAGCCCTGCCCAGGGCACCACCTACGAGCAGTACTTC.

J is TRBJ2-7 and V is TRBV11-2; D possibly uses TRBD1 or TRBD2 (6 bases each). Germline assignment: CDR1 SGHAT and CDR2 FQNNGV. V lost 2 bases, J lost 6 bases, and 11 bases lay in between. This CDR3 is built from 13 residues. The chain's CDR3 is CASSLWGAGEQYF. CDR3 sequence (DNA): TGTGCCAGCAGCTTATGGGGGGCCGGCGAGCAGTACTTC.

V is TRBV3-1 and J is TRBJ2-7, with 12 nucleotides matching TRBD2. The CDR3 has 15 amino acids. Germline CDR1 is LGHDT and CDR2 is YNNKEL (reference sequence). V lost 5 bases, J lost 5 bases, and 7 bases stayed unmatched. The CDR3 nucleotides are TGTGCCAGCAGCGCTAGCGGGGGGGCCTTCGACGAGCAGTACTTC. It is translated as CASSASGGAFDEQYF.

There are a few counts of this clonotype. The rearrangement uses TRBV28 and TRBJ1-1; 8 bases match TRBD1. Germline V gene lookup returns CDR1 MDHEN and CDR2 SYDVKM. V lost 6 bases, J lost 4 bases, and 7 bases stayed unmatched. The CDR3 sequence is 14 residues long. In nucleotides, the CDR3 is TGTGCCAGCAGGCCACAGGGGGAATTCACTGAAGCTTTCTTT. As protein: CASRPQGEFTEAFF. The full variable domain, in which reference TRBV28 and TRBJ1-1 provide the parts outside the CDR3, is DVKVTQSSRYLVKRTGEKVFLECVQDMDHENMFWYRQDPGLGLRLIYFSYDVKMKEKGDIPEGYSVSREKKERFSLILESASTNQTSMYLCASRPQGEFTEAFFGQGTRLTVV.

This chain joins TRBV5-1 and TRBJ1-1; D may be TRBD1 (5 bases). From germline, CDR1 is SGHRS and CDR2 YFSETQ. The V gene lost 3 bases and the J gene lost 6 bases, with 21 bases spanning the gap. The CDR3 covers 16 residues. CDR3 bases: TGCGCCAGCAGCTCTGGCACGCGGTTTAAAGGGGCTGAAGCTTTCTTT. Translation: CASSSGTRFKGAEAFF.

The genes are TRBV6-1 and TRBJ2-2; 7 bases agree with TRBD2. CDR3 length: 14 amino acids. V lost 6 bases to trimming and J lost 6 bases; unmatched junction nucleotides: 7. From germline, CDR1 is MNHNS and CDR2 SASEGT. The CDR3 sequence: CASSGAGASGELFF. In nucleotides, the CDR3 is TGTGCCAGCAGCGGGGCGGGAGCATCCGGGGAGCTGTTTTTT.

CDR3: CASSLVPSSTDTQYF. The CDR3 nucleotides are TGTGCCAGCAGCTTAGTGCCTTCTAGCACAGATACGCAGTATTTT. The gene calls are TRBV7-9 and TRBJ2-3; D gene unclear. Trimming left V 1 base short and J 0 bases short, with 8 bases between. The CDR3 length is 15 residues. Germline V gives CDR1 SEHNR, CDR2 FQNEAQ (reference sequence).

This clonotype was detected a few times. The chain links TRBV4-1 to TRBJ2-1; 11 bases align to TRBD2. The trim removed 2 bases at V and 6 bases at J, leaving 6 bases unmatched. CDR1 and CDR2 from the germline V gene are MGHRA and YSYEKL. The CDR3 is 16 residues long. The chain's CDR3 is CASSQQTSGDPNEQFF. CDR3 nucleotides: TGCGCCAGCAGCCAACAGACTAGCGGGGATCCCAATGAGCAGTTCTTC.

The chain uses TRBV7-9 and TRBJ2-1; TRBD1 matches at 9 bases. This CDR3 is built from 15 residues. V was pared by 3 bases and J by 7 bases, with 7 bases of the junction left unmatched. Per the germline V gene, CDR1 is SEHNR and CDR2 is FQNEAQ (reference sequence). The CDR3 DNA reads as TGTGCCAGCAGCTTCCCGTGGGACAGGGCGAATGAGCAGTTCTTC. This codes for CASSFPWDRANEQFF.